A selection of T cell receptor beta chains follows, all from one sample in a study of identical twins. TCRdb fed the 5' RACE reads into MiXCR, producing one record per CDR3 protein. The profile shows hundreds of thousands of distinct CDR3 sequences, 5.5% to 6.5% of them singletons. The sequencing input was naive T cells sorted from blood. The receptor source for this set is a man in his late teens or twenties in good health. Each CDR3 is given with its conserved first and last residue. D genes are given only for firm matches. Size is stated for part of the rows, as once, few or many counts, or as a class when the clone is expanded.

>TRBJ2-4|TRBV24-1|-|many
CATSESLRSIQYF
TGTGCCACCAGTGAATCTTTACGGAGCATTCAGTACTTC
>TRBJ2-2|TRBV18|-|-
CASSSITGFAGELFF
TGTGCCAGCTCATCGATCACAGGCTTCGCCGGGGAGCTGTTTTTT
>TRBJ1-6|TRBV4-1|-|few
CASSDYREGNSPLHF
TGCGCCAGCAGCGACTACAGGGAGGGGAATTCACCCCTCCACTTT
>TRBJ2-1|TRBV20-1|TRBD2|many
CSVGGGREGGEQFF
TGCAGTGTAGGGGGCGGGAGGGAAGGCGGTGAGCAGTTCTTC
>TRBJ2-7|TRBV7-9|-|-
CASSLPLSYEQYF
TGTGCCAGCAGCCTCCCCCTTTCCTACGAGCAGTACTTC
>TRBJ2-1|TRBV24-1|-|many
CATSDLTQTNEQFF
TGTGCCACCAGTGACCTGACCCAAACCAATGAGCAGTTCTTC
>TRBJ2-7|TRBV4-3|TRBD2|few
CASSQGTGLAEQYF
TGCGCCAGCAGCCAAGGGACGGGACTAGCGGAACAGTACTTC
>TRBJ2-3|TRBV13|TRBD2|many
CASSRSVRLAGGPTDTQYF
TGTGCCAGCAGCCGATCGGTTAGGCTAGCGGGAGGGCCGACAGATACGCAGTATTTT
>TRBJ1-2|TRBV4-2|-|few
CASSQRRRGSYGYTF
TGTGCCAGCAGCCAACGGAGGAGGGGGTCTTATGGCTACACCTTC
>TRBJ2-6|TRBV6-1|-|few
CASRTGPSSGANVLTF
TGTGCCAGCAGAACCGGGCCCAGCTCTGGGGCCAACGTCCTGACTTTC
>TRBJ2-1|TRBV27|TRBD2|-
CASALAGRENEQFF
TGTGCCAGCGCACTAGCGGGGAGGGAGAATGAGCAGTTCTTC
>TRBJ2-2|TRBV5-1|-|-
CASSLLGRPGELFF
TGCGCCAGCAGCTTACTGGGTCGACCGGGGGAGCTGTTTTTT
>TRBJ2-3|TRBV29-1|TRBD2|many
CSVGLAGLDTQYF
TGCAGCGTTGGACTAGCGGGATTGGATACGCAGTATTTT
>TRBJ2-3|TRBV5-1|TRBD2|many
CASSLEGTSGDTQYF
TGCGCCAGCAGCTTGGAAGGGACTAGCGGAGATACGCAGTATTTT
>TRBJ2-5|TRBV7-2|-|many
CASSGDQDYETQYF
TGTGCCAGCAGCGGGGACCAGGATTATGAGACCCAGTACTTC
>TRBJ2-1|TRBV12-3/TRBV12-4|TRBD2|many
CASRPGTSEYNEQFF
TGTGCCAGCAGGCCCGGGACTAGCGAATACAATGAGCAGTTCTTC
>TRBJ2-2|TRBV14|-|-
CASSQEIGTGELFF
TGTGCCAGCAGCCAAGAAATAGGCACCGGGGAGCTGTTTTTT
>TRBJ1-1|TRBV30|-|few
CAWSAGLGTEAFF
TGTGCCTGGAGTGCGGGCCTTGGCACTGAAGCTTTCTTT
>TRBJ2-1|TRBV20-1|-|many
CSASGAIQFF
TGCAGTGCCAGCGGTGCTATTCAGTTCTTC
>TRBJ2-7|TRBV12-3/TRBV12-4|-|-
CASSRGLYEQYF
TGTGCCAGCAGTAGGGGCCTCTACGAGCAGTACTTC
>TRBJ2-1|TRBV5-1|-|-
CASSPQGITGHEQFF
TGCGCCAGCAGCCCCCAGGGTATTACGGGACATGAGCAGTTCTTC
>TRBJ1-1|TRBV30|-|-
CAWSGRRKGNTEAFF
TGTGCCTGGAGTGGACGACGGAAGGGGAACACTGAAGCTTTCTTT
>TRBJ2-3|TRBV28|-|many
CASSPGTYSTDTQYF
TGTGCCAGCAGCCCCGGGACATATAGCACAGATACGCAGTATTTT
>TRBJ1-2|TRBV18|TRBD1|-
CASSPPGRGQDYGYTF
TGTGCCAGCTCACCACCCGGCAGGGGGCAGGACTATGGCTACACCTTC
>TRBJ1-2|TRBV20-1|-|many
CSARADRLYGYTF
TGCAGTGCTAGAGCTGACAGGCTCTATGGCTACACCTTC
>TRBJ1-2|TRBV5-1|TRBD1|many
CASSTGTGGYGYTF
TGCGCCAGCAGCACCGGGACAGGGGGCTATGGCTACACCTTC
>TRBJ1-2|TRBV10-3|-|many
CAISDGTFYGYTF
TGTGCCATCAGTGACGGGACCTTCTATGGCTACACCTTC
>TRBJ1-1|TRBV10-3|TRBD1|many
CAISVGQGNTEAFF
TGTGCCATCAGTGTCGGACAGGGGAACACTGAAGCTTTCTTT
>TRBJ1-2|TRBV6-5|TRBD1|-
CASSHRMTGDYGYTF
TGTGCCAGCAGTCACCGAATGACAGGGGATTATGGCTACACCTTC
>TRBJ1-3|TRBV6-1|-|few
CASSPQGIFRSSGNTIYF
TGTGCCAGCAGTCCGCAGGGGATATTTAGATCTTCTGGAAACACCATATATTTT
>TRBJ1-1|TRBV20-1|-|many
CSAPNTNTEAFF
TGCAGTGCTCCAAACACGAACACTGAAGCTTTCTTT
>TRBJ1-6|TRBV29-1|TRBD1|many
CSAQTGGRNSPLHF
TGCAGCGCTCAGACAGGGGGCCGGAATTCACCCCTCCACTTT
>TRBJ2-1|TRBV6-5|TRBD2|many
CASSYAASGRVNEQFF
TGTGCCAGCAGTTACGCCGCTAGCGGGAGAGTCAATGAGCAGTTCTTC
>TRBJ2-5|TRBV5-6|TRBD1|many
CASTVRGTAMYQETQYF
TGTGCCAGCACCGTTAGAGGGACAGCAATGTACCAAGAGACCCAGTACTTC
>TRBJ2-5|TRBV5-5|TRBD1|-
CASSPPLDRGPRETQYF
TGTGCCAGCAGCCCTCCTCTAGACAGGGGGCCGAGGGAGACCCAGTACTTC
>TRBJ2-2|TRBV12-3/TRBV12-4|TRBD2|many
CASSSWLAGAGELFF
TGTGCCAGCAGTTCTTGGCTAGCGGGAGCCGGGGAGCTGTTTTTT
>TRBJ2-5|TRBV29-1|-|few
CSVPRRQETQYF
TGCAGCGTGCCACGGCGGCAAGAGACCCAGTACTTC
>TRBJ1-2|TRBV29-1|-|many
CSVEGGFGYTF
TGCAGCGTTGAAGGGGGCTTTGGCTACACCTTC
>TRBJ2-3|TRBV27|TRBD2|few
CASSIRLAGGKDTQYF
TGTGCCAGCAGCATCAGACTAGCGGGAGGAAAAGATACGCAGTATTTT
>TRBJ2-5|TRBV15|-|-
CATSGHNEETQYF
TGTGCCACCAGCGGGCACAACGAAGAGACCCAGTACTTC
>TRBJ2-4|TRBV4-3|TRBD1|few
CASSLIGTENIQYF
TGCGCCAGCAGTCTCATCGGGACAGAAAACATTCAGTACTTC
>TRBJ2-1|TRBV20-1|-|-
CSAMGSVGYNEQFF
TGCAGTGCCATGGGGAGTGTAGGCTACAATGAGCAGTTCTTC
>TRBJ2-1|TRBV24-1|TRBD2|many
CATSDPSSGNFEQFF
TGTGCCACCAGTGACCCCTCGAGCGGGAACTTTGAGCAGTTCTTC
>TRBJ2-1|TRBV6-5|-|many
CASSYLNYGEQFF
TGTGCCAGCAGTTATCTGAACTACGGTGAGCAGTTCTTC
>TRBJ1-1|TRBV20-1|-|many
CSARVPGVDTEAFF
TGCAGTGCTAGAGTTCCGGGGGTCGACACTGAAGCTTTCTTT
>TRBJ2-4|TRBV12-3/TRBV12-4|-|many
CASSGPGLVIQYF
TGTGCCAGCAGTGGGCCGGGACTTGTCATTCAGTACTTC
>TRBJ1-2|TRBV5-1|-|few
CASSSRTEYGYTF
TGCGCCAGCAGCTCAAGGACTGAGTATGGCTACACCTTC
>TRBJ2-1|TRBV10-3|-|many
CAISESLRGVTYNEQFF
TGTGCCATCAGTGAGTCGTTGCGCGGTGTCACCTACAATGAGCAGTTCTTC
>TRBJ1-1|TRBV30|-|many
CALTVRWSTEAFF
TGTGCCTTGACAGTCCGGTGGAGCACTGAAGCTTTCTTT
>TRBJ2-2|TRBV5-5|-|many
CASSPTRRAGELFF
TGTGCCAGCAGCCCCACAAGGCGGGCCGGGGAGCTGTTTTTT
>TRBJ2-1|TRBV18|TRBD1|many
CATGQGNNEQFF
TGTGCCACCGGACAGGGGAACAATGAGCAGTTCTTC
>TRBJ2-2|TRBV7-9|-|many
CASSSLRQGGAGELFF
TGTGCCAGCAGCTCTCTACGACAGGGAGGTGCCGGGGAGCTGTTTTTT
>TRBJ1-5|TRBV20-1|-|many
CSAMKTGGGNQPQHF
TGCAGTGCTATGAAGACGGGAGGGGGCAATCAGCCCCAGCATTTT
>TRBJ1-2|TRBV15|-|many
CATSVQGNGYTF
TGTGCCACCAGCGTCCAGGGGAACGGCTACACCTTC